The 21 T cell receptor beta chains below were found in one sample sequenced in a study of T cell responses to AZD1222 COVID-19 vaccine. Measured with immunoSEQ multiplex PCR; TCRdb has only the in-frame clones, and not every one. This table holds 84,000 or so clones, about 86% found once. Sequenced material: peripheral blood, taken on day 0 of AZD1222 vaccination. The receptor set was obtained from an adult in good health.

The CDR3 sequence is CASSQEPGGNSDTQYF. CDR3 in DNA: TGTGCCAGCAGCCAAGAACCAGGGGGTAATTCGGATACGCAGTATTTT. The genes are TRBV4-2 and TRBJ2-3, with 7 bases identical to TRBD1. CDR3 length equals 16 residues. The J segment lost 6 bases and the V segment lost 0 bases, leaving 9 bases of the junction unmatched. Germline V CDR1 and CDR2: LGHNA, YNFKEQ.

J is TRBJ1-2 and V is TRBV3-1 (or the pseudogene TRBV3-2), with 10 nucleotides matching TRBD1. From germline, CDR1 is LGHDT and CDR2 YNNKEL (reference sequence). The V segment lost 3 bases and the J segment 4 bases; nucleotides outside the gene matches: 2. The CDR3 contains 14 residues. CDR3 region: CASSQGQGLYGYTF. The DNA of the CDR3 is TGTGCCAGCAGCCAGGGACAGGGGCTCTATGGCTACACCTTC.

The V call is TRBV15, the J call TRBJ2-1, with 7 bases aligning to TRBD1. Germline V gene lookup returns CDR1 LNHNV and CDR2 YYDKDF (reference sequence). The CDR3 totals 15 residues. V shed 5 bases, J shed 2 bases, and the junction held 6 bases outside the gene matches. CDR3 sequence reads: CATSSRQGPYNEQFF. The CDR3 bases are TGTGCCACCAGCTCCCGACAGGGCCCCTACAATGAGCAGTTCTTC.

J is TRBJ2-2 and V is TRBV7-2; a weak D match, TRBD1 (6 bases). This CDR3 has 14 amino acids. The V end lost 4 bases, the J end lost 3 bases, and 9 bases lay between the germline ends. CDR1 is SGHTA and CDR2 is FQGNSA in the germline V gene. DNA of the CDR3: TGTGCCAGCAGCTCTCAGGGGTACACCGGGGAGCTGTTTTTT. It codes for CASSSQGYTGELFF.

The V gene is TRBV19, the J gene TRBJ1-2; 7 bases agree with TRBD1. The CDR3 spans 15 residues. From germline, CDR1 is LNHDA and CDR2 SQIVND (reference sequence). V was pared by 5 bases and J by 5 bases, with 11 bases of the junction left unmatched. CDR3 sequence: CASSSWDRLGYGYTF. For the CDR3, the DNA is TGTGCCAGTAGTTCCTGGGACAGACTGGGGTATGGCTACACCTTC.

CDR3 residues: CASSLVGRWVTEAFF. In nucleotides, the CDR3 is TGTGCCAGCAGCTTAGTGGGCAGGTGGGTCACTGAAGCTTTCTTT. V gene TRBV7-2 combines with J gene TRBJ1-1; D is uncertain. Deletions cut 1 base from V and 4 bases from J, with 13 bases between. CDR1 is SGHTA, CDR2 FQGNSA, per germline. The CDR3 is made up of 15 amino acids.

The CDR3 DNA reads TGCGCCAGTAACCCGACGGGAGGAAACACCGGGGAGCTGTTTTTT. Translated: CASNPTGGNTGELFF. The rearrangement links TRBV5-1 to TRBJ2-2, with 7 bases matching TRBD2. This CDR3 contains 15 residues. J lost 2 bases, V lost 8 bases, and 9 bases had no gene match. Germline V gene lookup returns CDR1 SGHRS and CDR2 YFSETQ. Full variable domain (rest looked up from reference TRBV5-1 and TRBJ2-2): KAGVTQTPRYLIKTRGQQVTLSCSPISGHRSVSWYQQTPGQGLQFLFEYFSETQRNKGNFPGRFSGRQFSNSRSEMNVSTLELGDSALYLCASNPTGGNTGELFFGEGSRLTVL.

The V gene is TRBV29-1, the J gene TRBJ2-7, with a possible D match to TRBD1 (7 bases). The V gene's germline CDR1 is SQVTM and CDR2 ANQGSEA. V was pared by 5 bases and J by 0 bases, with 17 bases between. This CDR3 region has 15 residues. In DNA, the CDR3 is TGCAGCGTTCGCGGGACAGCCGCGAACTCCTACGAGCAGTACTTC. It specifies CSVRGTAANSYEQYF.

The chain combines TRBV4-1 with TRBJ2-2; 10 bases agree with TRBD1. Germline V gene sequence: CDR1 MGHRA, CDR2 YSYEKL. V dropped 5 bases and J dropped 2; count of bases not matched to a gene: 5. This CDR3 spans 16 amino acids. The CDR3 spells CASSTRQGANTGELFF. The CDR3 DNA sequence: TGCGCCAGCAGCACCAGACAGGGGGCAAACACCGGGGAGCTGTTTTTT.

This chain uses TRBV10-3 with TRBJ1-1, with D possibly TRBD1 on 5 matching bases. The CDR3 runs 14 residues. CDR1 is ENHRY, CDR2 SYGVKD, per germline. V was clipped by 4 bases and J by 5 bases, with 14 bases between them. CDR3: CAISGRSEGTEAFF. The CDR3 DNA reads TGTGCCATCAGTGGAAGGTCCGAGGGGACTGAAGCTTTCTTT.

This rearrangement joins TRBV11-2 to TRBJ2-5; 9 bases fit TRBD1. Germline V gene sequence: CDR1 SGHAT, CDR2 FQNNGV. CDR3 length: 15 residues. Trimming at V came to 0 bases and at J to 4 bases, leaving 3 bases not matched to a gene. CDR3 nucleotide sequence: TGTGCCAGCAGCTTAGATCGGGACAGGGTAGAGACCCAGTACTTC. Its protein product is CASSLDRDRVETQYF.

The chain carries TRBV27 and TRBJ1-4; the match to TRBD1 covers 7 bases. CDR1 is MNHEY and CDR2 is SMNVEV in the germline V gene (reference sequence). The CDR3 runs to 14 residues. The V gene end was trimmed by 7 bases and the J gene end by 7 bases; junction bases not matched to a gene: 9. Written as DNA, the CDR3 is TGTGCCAGCAAATACAGCAAGGGGGCTGAAAAACTGTTTTTT. Translating it yields CASKYSKGAEKLFF.

The rearrangement joins TRBV28 to TRBJ2-7; D might be TRBD2 (6 bases). The CDR3 runs to 15 residues. The V gene's germline CDR1 is MDHEN and CDR2 SYDVKM. Trimming removed 10 bases from V and 2 bases from J, with 21 bases in between. The CDR3 is CAISPGGIGTYEQYF. The CDR3 DNA follows: TGTGCCATCTCCCCTGGGGGGATAGGGACCTACGAGCAGTACTTC.

Only a few counts were recorded for this clone. CDR3 in DNA: TGTGCCAGCAGCCAAGTAGGGCTCGTCTCTGGAAACACCATATATTTT. Amino acids: CASSQVGLVSGNTIYF. V usage is TRBV3-1 (or the pseudogene TRBV3-2) and J usage is TRBJ1-3; D is unresolved. The CDR3 has 16 residues. Trimming left V 1 base short and J 0 bases short, with 10 bases between. Germline V gene sequence: CDR1 LGHDT, CDR2 YNNKEL (reference sequence).

The chain joins TRBV12-3 or TRBV12-4 to TRBJ1-2; D possibly corresponds to TRBD1 (6 bases). The CDR3 is 13 residues long. The V and J ends lost 1 base and 5 bases respectively, with 8 bases between them. In DNA, the CDR3 is TGTGCCAGCAGTTTAGGGGGGCCTTATGGCTACACCTTC. It specifies CASSLGGPYGYTF.

V gene TRBV10-3 combines with J gene TRBJ1-3, with D unclear. CDR1 and CDR2 from the germline V gene are ENHRY and SYGVKD. Trimming took off 4 bases at V and 4 bases at J, with 8 bases between the two ends. The CDR3 contains 13 residues. The CDR3 DNA follows: TGTGCCATCAGTGGGTTACAGGGAAACACCATATATTTT. Its translation: CAISGLQGNTIYF.

The genes are TRBV6-5 and TRBJ1-2, with TRBD1 matching over 9 bases. The CDR3 extends over 15 amino acids. J was trimmed by 2 bases and V by 7 bases; bases with no gene match: 8. Looked up from germline, CDR1 is MNHEY and CDR2 is SVGAGI. The CDR3 sequence: CASIRGQGSNYGYTF. The CDR3 DNA reads as TGTGCCAGCATCAGAGGACAGGGGTCCAACTATGGCTACACCTTC.

The J gene is TRBJ2-7, the V gene TRBV27; no clear D. Germline V gene sequence: CDR1 MNHEY, CDR2 SMNVEV (reference sequence). There are 12 residues in the CDR3. Trimming removed 2 bases at V and 5 bases at J, with 7 bases between. The CDR3 sequence is CASSLNRNEQYF. The CDR3 coding sequence is TGTGCCAGCAGTTTAAACCGGAACGAGCAGTACTTC.

The V gene is TRBV30, the J gene TRBJ2-4; D assignment may be TRBD1 or TRBD2 (5 bases each). The CDR3 totals 17 residues. The germline V gene encodes CDR1 GTSNPN and CDR2 SVGIG (reference sequence). Trimming pared 0 bases from V and 0 bases from J, leaving 15 bases between. The CDR3 is CAWSVGGGGGAKNIQYF. In DNA, the CDR3 is TGTGCCTGGAGTGTTGGGGGTGGCGGTGGAGCCAAAAACATTCAGTACTTC.

The chain employs TRBV28 and TRBJ2-2; 8 bases line up with TRBD2. This CDR3 is 16 amino acids long. CDR1 and CDR2 (germline): MDHEN, SYDVKM. After removal of 5 bases from V and 5 bases from J, the junction contained 10 bases not matched to a gene. CDR3 protein: CASSLSGGPGTGELFF. In DNA, the CDR3 is TGTGCCAGCAGTCTAAGCGGGGGCCCGGGGACCGGGGAGCTGTTTTTT.

This clone was seen just once. The chain has TRBV19 and TRBJ1-1; TRBD1 might be the D (5 bases). The CDR3 runs 13 residues. CDR1 is LNHDA, CDR2 SQIVND, per germline (reference sequence). Trimming stripped 7 bases from V and 7 bases from J, with 16 bases between. CDR3 loop: CASIFRGRDEAFF. The CDR3 DNA reads as TGTGCCAGTATATTTCGGGGCCGTGATGAAGCTTTCTTT.